This record concerns one T cell receptor beta chain sequence. At one boundary the junction diverges from the germline segment, which might be a read error. The sample is drawn from a study of identical twins. One entry per CDR3 protein, called by TCRdb with MiXCR from the 5' RACE reads. Among under 300,000 distinct CDR3 sequences listed, under 8.5% were seen once. The length of the CDR3 is 12 residues. Germline values: CDR1 SEHNR, CDR2 FQNEAQ (reference sequence). Another study also made use of these data, one on T cells expressing NK-cell markers.

Sequencing was performed on CD8+ T cells sorted from blood. V and J are TRBV7-9 and TRBJ2-1; D is undetermined. This clonotype originated in a woman between 18 and 29 years old in good health. The CDR3 nucleotides read TGTACCAGCAGCTCCCCTTCCAATGAGCAGTTCTTC. It specifies CTSSSPSNEQFF. The complete variable domain, with remaining parts taken from reference TRBV7-9 and TRBJ2-1, reads DTGVSQNPRHKITKRGQNVTFRCDPISEHNRLYWYRQTLGQGPEFLTYFQNEAQLEKSRLLSDRFSAERPKGSFSTLEIQRTEQGDSAMYLCTSSSPSNEQFFGPGTRLTVL.